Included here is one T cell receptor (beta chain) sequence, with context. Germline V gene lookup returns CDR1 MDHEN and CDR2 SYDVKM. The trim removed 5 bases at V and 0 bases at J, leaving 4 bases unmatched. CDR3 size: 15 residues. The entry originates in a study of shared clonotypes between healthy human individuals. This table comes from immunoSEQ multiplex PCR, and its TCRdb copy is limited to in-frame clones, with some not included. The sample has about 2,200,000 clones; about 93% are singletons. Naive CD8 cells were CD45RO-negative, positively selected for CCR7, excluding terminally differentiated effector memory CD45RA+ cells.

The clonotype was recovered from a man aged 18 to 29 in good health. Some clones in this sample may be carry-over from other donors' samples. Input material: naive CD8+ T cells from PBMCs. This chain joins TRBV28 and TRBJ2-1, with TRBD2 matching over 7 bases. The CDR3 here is CASSIRGGSYNEQFF. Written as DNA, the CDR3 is TGTGCCAGCAGTATACGCGGGGGCTCCTACAATGAGCAGTTCTTC.